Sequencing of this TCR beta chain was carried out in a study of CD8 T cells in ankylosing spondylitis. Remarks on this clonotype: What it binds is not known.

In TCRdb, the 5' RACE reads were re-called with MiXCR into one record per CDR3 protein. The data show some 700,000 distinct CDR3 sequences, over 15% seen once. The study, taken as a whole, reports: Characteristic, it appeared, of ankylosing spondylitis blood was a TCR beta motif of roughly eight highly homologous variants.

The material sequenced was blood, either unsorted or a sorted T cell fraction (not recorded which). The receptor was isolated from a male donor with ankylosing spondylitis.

DNA of the CDR3: TGTGCCAGCAGTATGAGTGGGGCCAACGTCCTGACTTTC. This gives the protein CASSMSGANVLTF. The J gene is TRBJ2-6, the V gene TRBV2; the D is unclear. The CDR3 is 13 residues long. The V gene's germline CDR1 is SNHLY and CDR2 FYNNEI. Trimming removed 5 bases from V and 3 bases from J, with 5 bases in between. The full variable domain, its missing parts supplied by reference TRBV2 and TRBJ2-6, is EPEVTQTPSHQVTQMGQEVILRCVPISNHLYFYWYRQILGQKVEFLVSFYNNEISEKSEIFDDQFSVERPDGSNFTLKIRSTKLEDSAMYFCASSMSGANVLTFGAGSRLTVL.